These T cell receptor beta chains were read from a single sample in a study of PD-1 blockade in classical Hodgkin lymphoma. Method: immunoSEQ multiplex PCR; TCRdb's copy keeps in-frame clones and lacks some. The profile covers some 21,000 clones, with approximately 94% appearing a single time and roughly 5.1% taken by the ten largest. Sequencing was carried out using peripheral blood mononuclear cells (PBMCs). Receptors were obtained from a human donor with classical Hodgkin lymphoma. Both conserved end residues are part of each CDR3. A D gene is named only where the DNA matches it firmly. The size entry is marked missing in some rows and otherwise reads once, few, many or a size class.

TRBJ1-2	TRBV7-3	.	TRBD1	TGTGCCAGCAGCGCCGGACAGGGGGTGAATGGCTACACCTTC	CASSAGQGVNGYTF
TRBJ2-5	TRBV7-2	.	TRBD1	TGTGCCAGCAGCTTTAAAACAGGGGGTGGCGAGACCCAGTACTTC	CASSFKTGGGETQYF
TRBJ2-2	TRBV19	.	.	TGTGCCAGTAGTATCTGGCAGGGTAACACCGGGGAGCTGTTTTTT	CASSIWQGNTGELFF
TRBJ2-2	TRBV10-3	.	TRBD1	TGTGCCATCAGGAAGGACAGGGACACCGGGGAGCTGTTTTTT	CAIRKDRDTGELFF
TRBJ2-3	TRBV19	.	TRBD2	TGTGCCAGTAGTTCAAGCGGGGGCGCGTATACGCAGTATTTT	CASSSSGGAYTQYF
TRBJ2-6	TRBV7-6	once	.	TGTGCCAGCAGCTTAGGTCGCATCCCTGGCTCTGGGGCCAACGTCCTGACTTTC	CASSLGRIPGSGANVLTF
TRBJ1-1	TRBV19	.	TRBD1	TGTGCCAGTACGCTAGACAGGGAGGGCACTGAAGCTTTCTTT	CASTLDREGTEAFF
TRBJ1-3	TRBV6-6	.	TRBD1	TGTGCCAGCAGTCGGACAGGGAACTCTGGAAACACCATATATTTT	CASSRTGNSGNTIYF
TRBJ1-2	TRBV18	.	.	TGTGCCAGCTCTCCGGGCCAGCTACTTTCTAACTATGGCTACACCTTC	CASSPGQLLSNYGYTF
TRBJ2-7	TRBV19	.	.	TGTGCCAGTAGCGCGGGACTCCAAGGTGGCTACGAGCAGTACTTC	CASSAGLQGGYEQYF
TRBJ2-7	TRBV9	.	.	TGTGCCAGCAGCCCTTCGACCTACCCCTGGGAGCAGTACTTC	CASSPSTYPWEQYF
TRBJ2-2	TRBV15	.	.	TGTGCCACCAGCAGAGAACATCCGGCGAACACCGGGGAGCTGTTTTTT	CATSREHPANTGELFF
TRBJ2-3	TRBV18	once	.	TGTGCCAGCTCACCTCGGCAAACAGGAACAGATACGCAGTATTTT	CASSPRQTGTDTQYF
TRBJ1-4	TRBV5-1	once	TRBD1	TGCGCCAGCAGCCCGGGACAGGGGGACGAAAAACTGTTTTTT	CASSPGQGDEKLFF
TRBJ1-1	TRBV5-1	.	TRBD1	TGCGCCAGCAGCTTGACAGGGGGCAGCACTGAAGCTTTCTTT	CASSLTGGSTEAFF
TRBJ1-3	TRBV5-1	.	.	TGCGCCAGCAGCTTGACTCAGGACAGCTCTGGAAACACCATATATTTT	CASSLTQDSSGNTIYF
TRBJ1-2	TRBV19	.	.	TGTGCCAGCGAGGAGGGGGGGACCTATGGCTACACCTTC	CASEEGGTYGYTF
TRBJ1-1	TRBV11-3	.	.	TGTGCCAGCAGCTTAAATACGAACACTGAAGCTTTCTTT	CASSLNTNTEAFF
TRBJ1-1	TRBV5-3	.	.	TGTGCCAGAAGCTTGATTGGCTCTGGTCCGAATTCACGTATGAACACTGAAGCTTTCTTT	CARSLIGSGPNSRMNTEAFF
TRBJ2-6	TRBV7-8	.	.	TGTGCCAGCAGCTTAGTGGGGCTGGTTGGGGCCAACGTCCTGACTTTC	CASSLVGLVGANVLTF
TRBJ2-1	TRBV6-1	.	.	TGTGCCAGCAGTGAACAGGGTCCCTACAATGAGCAGTTCTTC	CASSEQGPYNEQFF
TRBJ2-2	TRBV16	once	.	TGTGCCAGCAGCCAATCCGGCACCACCGGGGAGCTGTTTTTT	CASSQSGTTGELFF
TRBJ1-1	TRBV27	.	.	TGTGCCAGCGGAGGCCTGACAAACACTGAAGCTTTCTTT	CASGGLTNTEAFF
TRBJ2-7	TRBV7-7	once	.	TGTGCCAGCAGTTCCCACGTGGGGGCAGGGGAGCAGTACTTC	CASSSHVGAGEQYF
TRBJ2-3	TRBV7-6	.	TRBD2	TGTGCCAGCAGCCAAGCTAGCGGGGGCTACACAGATACGCAGTATTTT	CASSQASGGYTDTQYF
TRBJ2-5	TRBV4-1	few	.	TGCGCCAGCAGCCAAGTGGTTGCGATTGGGTTAGAGACCCAGTACTTC	CASSQVVAIGLETQYF
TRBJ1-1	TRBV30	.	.	TGTGCCTGGAGTGTACATGGATACACTGAAGCTTTCTTT	CAWSVHGYTEAFF
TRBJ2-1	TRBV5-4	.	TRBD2	TGTGCCAGCAGCTTACCTAGAGTGGCGGGGGGTGGCGAGCAGTTCTTC	CASSLPRVAGGGEQFF
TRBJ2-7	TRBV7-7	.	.	TGTGCCAGCAGCCGAGGGGTGCGATACGAGCAGTACTTC	CASSRGVRYEQYF
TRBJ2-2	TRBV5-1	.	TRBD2	TGCGCCAGCAGCTCTTCCCAAGCGGGGCTCGGCACCGGGGAGCTGTTTTTT	CASSSSQAGLGTGELFF
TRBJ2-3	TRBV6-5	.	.	TGTGCCAGCAGTTCCCGGGCCGGGTCGCAGTATTTT	CASSSRAGSQYF
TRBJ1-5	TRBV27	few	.	TGTGCCAGCGGTTCCAGGTTTAGCAATCAGCCCCAGCATTTT	CASGSRFSNQPQHF
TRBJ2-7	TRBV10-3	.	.	TGTGCCATCAGGCGGCACGGCGCCTCCTACGAGCAGTACTTC	CAIRRHGASYEQYF
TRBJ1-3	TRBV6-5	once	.	TGTGCCAGCAGGATAAATAACCACTCTGGAAACACCATATATTTT	CASRINNHSGNTIYF
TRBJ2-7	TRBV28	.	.	TGTGCCAGCAGTTTTCCCCCCACGACAGTCCAGGGAAATGGGCAGTACTTC	CASSFPPTTVQGNGQYF
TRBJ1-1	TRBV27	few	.	TGTGCCAGCAGTTTAAATCCAGGGGTATCCACTGAAGCTTTCTTT	CASSLNPGVSTEAFF
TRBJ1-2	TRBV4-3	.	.	TGCGCCAGCTCATCTGGCAGGGCGGGAAGGTATGGCTACACCTTC	CASSSGRAGRYGYTF
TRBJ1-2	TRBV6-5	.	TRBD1	TGTGCCAGCAGCCGCGGACAGGCCTATGGCTACACCTTC	CASSRGQAYGYTF
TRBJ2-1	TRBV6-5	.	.	TGTGCCAGCAGTGACTGGACAGACAATGAGCAGTTCTTC	CASSDWTDNEQFF
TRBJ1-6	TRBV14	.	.	TGTGCCAGCAGCCAAGACACAGCAGCTAATTCACCCCTCCACTTT	CASSQDTAANSPLHF
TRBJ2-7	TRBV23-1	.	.	TGCGCCAGCAGTCAAGGGACCGGAGGCGTCTACTACGAGCAGTACTTC	CASSQGTGGVYYEQYF
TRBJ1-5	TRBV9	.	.	TGTGCCAGCAGCGTAGGGGGGGGCGCCGGGCAGCCCCAGCATTTT	CASSVGGGAGQPQHF
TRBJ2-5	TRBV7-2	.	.	TGTGCCAGCAGCGAAACGGGGTACGGGGAGACCCAGTACTTC	CASSETGYGETQYF
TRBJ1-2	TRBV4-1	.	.	TGCGCCAGCAGCCAAGATCGGGGGAGGTATGGCTACACCTTC	CASSQDRGRYGYTF
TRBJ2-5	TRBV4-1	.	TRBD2	TGCGCCAGCAGCCATTCTGGAGTGGCTAGCGGCTTACAAGAGACCCAGTACTTC	CASSHSGVASGLQETQYF
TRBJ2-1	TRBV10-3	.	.	TGTGCCATCAGGGACAGCAATGAGCAGTTCTTC	CAIRDSNEQFF
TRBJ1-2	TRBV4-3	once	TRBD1	TGCGCCAGCAGCCAGAGGGGACAGGGCAGCTCCTATGGCTACACCTTC	CASSQRGQGSSYGYTF
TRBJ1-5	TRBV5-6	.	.	TGTGCCAGCAGCTTGGGGAGTGATCATAGCAATCAGCCCCAGCATTTT	CASSLGSDHSNQPQHF
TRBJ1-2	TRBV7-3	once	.	TGTGCCAGCAGCTTAGGCGTGGGTGTGAAGGGCTACACCTTC	CASSLGVGVKGYTF
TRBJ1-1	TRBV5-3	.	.	TGTGCCAGAAGCTTGGCCACGGCTATGAACACTGAAGCTTTCTTT	CARSLATAMNTEAFF
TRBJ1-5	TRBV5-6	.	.	TGTGCCAGCAGCTTGGGGTTTGGGAGTCAGCCCCAGCATTTT	CASSLGFGSQPQHF
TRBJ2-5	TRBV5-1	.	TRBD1	TGCGCCAGCGGGACAGGGGATCAAGAGACCCAGTACTTC	CASGTGDQETQYF
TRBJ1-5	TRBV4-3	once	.	TGCGCCAGCAGCCCCAACCCAGATAGCAATCAGCCCCAGCATTTT	CASSPNPDSNQPQHF
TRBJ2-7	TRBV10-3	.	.	TGTGCCGCCCAAGGACCGGGGAGCTCCTACGAGCAGTACTTC	CAAQGPGSSYEQYF
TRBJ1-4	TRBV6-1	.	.	TGTGCCAGCAGTGAAACGTGGAGCCATAATGAAAAACTGTTTTTT	CASSETWSHNEKLFF
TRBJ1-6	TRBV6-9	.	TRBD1	TGTGCCAGCAGCAGCCTACAGGGGCGGGATTCACCCCTCCACTTT	CASSSLQGRDSPLHF
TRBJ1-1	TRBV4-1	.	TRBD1	TGCGCCAGCACCCCTCGGACAGGGCGGAACACTGAAGCTTTCTTT	CASTPRTGRNTEAFF
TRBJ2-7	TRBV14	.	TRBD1	TGTGCCAGCAGCCGGCAGAACAGGGGCCGGGCTTACGAGCAGTACTTC	CASSRQNRGRAYEQYF